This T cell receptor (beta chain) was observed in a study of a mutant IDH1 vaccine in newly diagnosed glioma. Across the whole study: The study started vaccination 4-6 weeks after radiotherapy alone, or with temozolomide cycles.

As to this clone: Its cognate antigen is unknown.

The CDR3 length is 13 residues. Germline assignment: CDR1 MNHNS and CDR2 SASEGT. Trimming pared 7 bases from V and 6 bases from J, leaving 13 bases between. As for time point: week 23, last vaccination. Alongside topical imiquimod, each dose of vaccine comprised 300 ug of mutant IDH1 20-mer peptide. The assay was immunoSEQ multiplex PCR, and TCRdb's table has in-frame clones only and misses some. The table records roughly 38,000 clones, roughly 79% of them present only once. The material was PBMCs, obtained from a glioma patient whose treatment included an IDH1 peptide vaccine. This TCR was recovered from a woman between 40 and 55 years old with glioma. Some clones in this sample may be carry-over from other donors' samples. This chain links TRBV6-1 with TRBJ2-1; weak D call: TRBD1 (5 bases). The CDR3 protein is CASMRTRINEQFF. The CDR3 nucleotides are TGTGCCAGCATGAGGACACGGATCAATGAGCAGTTCTTC.